This T cell receptor beta chain was observed in a study of T cell repertoires in cytomegalovirus infection. Regarding the study as a whole: Summed public TCR beta family frequency identified CMV carriers bearing the relevant HLA.

TCRdb re-derived calls from the reads in MiXCR, one entry per CDR3 protein. The sample shows 90,000 to 120,000 distinct CDR3 sequences, under 55% of them seen only once. The CDR3 extends over 17 amino acids. Deletions cut 4 bases from V and 0 bases from J, with 16 bases between. Germline V gene sequence: CDR1 SGHVS, CDR2 FQNEAQ. In the case of this clonotype: Its matching antigen is unknown.

The sample was CD8+ T cells from cultured PBMCs, taken from culture after CMV antigen stimulation. The chain couples TRBV7-8 to TRBJ2-1; D uncertain. The origin of this receptor is a human donor in good health (CMV status not recorded). Some clones in this sample may be carry-over from other donors' samples. CDR3 bases: TGTGCCAGCAGCTCCCGTCGGCAGATAAGCTCCTACAATGAGCAGTTCTTC. Translated: CASSSRRQISSYNEQFF.